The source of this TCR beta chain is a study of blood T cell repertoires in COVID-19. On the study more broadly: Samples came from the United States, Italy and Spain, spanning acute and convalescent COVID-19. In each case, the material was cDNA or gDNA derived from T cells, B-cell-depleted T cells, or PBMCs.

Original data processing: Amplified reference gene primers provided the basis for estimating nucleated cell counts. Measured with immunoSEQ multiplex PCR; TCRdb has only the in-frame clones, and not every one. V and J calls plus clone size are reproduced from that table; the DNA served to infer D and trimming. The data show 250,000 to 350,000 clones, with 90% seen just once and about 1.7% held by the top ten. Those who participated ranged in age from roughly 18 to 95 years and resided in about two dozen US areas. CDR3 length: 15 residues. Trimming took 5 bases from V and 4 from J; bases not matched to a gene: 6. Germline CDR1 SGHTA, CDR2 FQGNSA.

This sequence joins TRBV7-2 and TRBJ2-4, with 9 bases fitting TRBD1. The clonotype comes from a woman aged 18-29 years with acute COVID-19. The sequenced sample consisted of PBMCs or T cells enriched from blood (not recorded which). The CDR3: CASSQTGGTKNIQYF. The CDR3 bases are TGTGCCAGCAGCCAAACAGGGGGCACAAAAAACATTCAGTACTTC.